The clone carrying this TCR beta chain was picked up many times. Its antigen is not known. This entry comes from a study of metastatic and nonmetastatic thyroid tumors. General observations from the study: When malignant thyroid tumors were compared with benign nodules, TCR beta diversity was reportedly significantly higher in the malignant tumors. This held in both blood and tumor samples.

TCRdb re-analyzed the PCR reads through MiXCR. The sample carries roughly 20,000 clones, roughly 36% recorded once. V was trimmed by 0 bases and J by 1 base, leaving 13 bases between them. This CDR3 region has 16 residues. CDR1 SGDLS and CDR2 YYNGEE come from the germline V gene. Each patient went into thyroid surgery without having received any treatment. The chain links TRBV9 to TRBJ2-5; D perhaps matches TRBD2 (5 bases). The specimen was tumor tissue. The receptor was derived from a male donor with papillary thyroid cancer or a benign thyroid nodule (not recorded which). Some clones in this sample may be carry-over from other donors' samples. CDR3 region: CASSVGAGNFQETQYF. CDR3 in DNA: TGTGCCAGCAGCGTAGGGGCCGGGAACTTCCAAGAGACCCAGTACTTC. Full variable domain (rest looked up from reference TRBV9 and TRBJ2-5): DSGVTQTPKHLITATGQRVTLRCSPRSGDLSVYWYQQSLDQGLQFLIQYYNGEERAKGNILERFSAQQFPDLHSELNLSSLELGDSALYFCASSVGAGNFQETQYFGPGTRLLVL.